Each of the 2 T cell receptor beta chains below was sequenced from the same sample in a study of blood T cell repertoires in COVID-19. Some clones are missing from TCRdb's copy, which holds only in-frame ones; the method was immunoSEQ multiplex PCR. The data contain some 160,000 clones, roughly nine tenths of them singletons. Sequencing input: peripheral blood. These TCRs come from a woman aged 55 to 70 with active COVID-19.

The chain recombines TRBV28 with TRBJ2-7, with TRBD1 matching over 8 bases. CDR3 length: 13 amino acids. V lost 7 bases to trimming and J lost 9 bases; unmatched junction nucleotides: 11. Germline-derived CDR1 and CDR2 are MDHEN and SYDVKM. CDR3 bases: TGTGCCAGCACTTACGCGACAGGGGAGGTGCAGTACTTC. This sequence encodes CASTYATGEVQYF.

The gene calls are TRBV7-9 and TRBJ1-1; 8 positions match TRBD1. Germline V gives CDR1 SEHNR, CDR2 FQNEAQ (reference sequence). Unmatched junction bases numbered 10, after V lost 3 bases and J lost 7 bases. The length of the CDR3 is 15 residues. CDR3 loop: CASSFTIQGAGEAFF. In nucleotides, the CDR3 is TGTGCCAGCAGCTTCACGATTCAGGGGGCAGGTGAAGCTTTCTTT. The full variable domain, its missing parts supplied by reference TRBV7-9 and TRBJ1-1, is DTGVSQNPRHKITKRGQNVTFRCDPISEHNRLYWYRQTLGQGPEFLTYFQNEAQLEKSRLLSDRFSAERPKGSFSTLEIQRTEQGDSAMYLCASSFTIQGAGEAFFGQGTRLTVV.